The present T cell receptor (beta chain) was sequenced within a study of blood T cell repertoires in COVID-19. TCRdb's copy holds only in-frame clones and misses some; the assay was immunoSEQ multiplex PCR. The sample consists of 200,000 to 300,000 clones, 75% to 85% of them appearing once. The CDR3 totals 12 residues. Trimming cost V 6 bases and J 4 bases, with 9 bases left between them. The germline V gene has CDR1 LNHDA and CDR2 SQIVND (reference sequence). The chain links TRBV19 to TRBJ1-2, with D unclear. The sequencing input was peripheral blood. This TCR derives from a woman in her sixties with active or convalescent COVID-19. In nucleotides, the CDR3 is TGTGCCAGTAGAATGGGGAGCTATGGCTACACCTTC. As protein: CASRMGSYGYTF.